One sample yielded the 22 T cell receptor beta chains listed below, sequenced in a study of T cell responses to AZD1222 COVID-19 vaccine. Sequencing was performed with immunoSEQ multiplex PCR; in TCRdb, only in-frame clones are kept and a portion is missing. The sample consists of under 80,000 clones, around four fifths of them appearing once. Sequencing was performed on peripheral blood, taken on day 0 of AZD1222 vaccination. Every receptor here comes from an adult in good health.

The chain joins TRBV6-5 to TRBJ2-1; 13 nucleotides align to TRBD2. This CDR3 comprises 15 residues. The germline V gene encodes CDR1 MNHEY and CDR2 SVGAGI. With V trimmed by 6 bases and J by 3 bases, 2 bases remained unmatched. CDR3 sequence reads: CASRRTSGGYNEQFF. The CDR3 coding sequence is TGTGCCAGCAGACGGACTAGCGGGGGCTACAATGAGCAGTTCTTC.

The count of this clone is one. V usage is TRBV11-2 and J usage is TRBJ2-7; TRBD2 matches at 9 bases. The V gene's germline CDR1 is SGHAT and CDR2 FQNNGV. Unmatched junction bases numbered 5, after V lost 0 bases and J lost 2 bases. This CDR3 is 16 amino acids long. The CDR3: CASSLERLAGTYEQYF. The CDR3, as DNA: TGTGCCAGCAGCTTAGAGAGGCTAGCGGGGACCTACGAGCAGTACTTC. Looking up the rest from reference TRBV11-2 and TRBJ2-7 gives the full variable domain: EAGVAQSPRYKIIEKRQSVAFWCNPISGHATLYWYQQILGQGPKLLIQFQNNGVVDDSQLPKDRFSAERLKGVDSTLKIQPAKLEDSAVYLCASSLERLAGTYEQYFGPGTRLTVT.

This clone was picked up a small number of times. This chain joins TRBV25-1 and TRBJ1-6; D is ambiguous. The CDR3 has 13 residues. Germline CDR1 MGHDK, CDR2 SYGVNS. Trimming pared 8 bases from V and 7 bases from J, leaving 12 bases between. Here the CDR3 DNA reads TGTGCCAGCCAGCTAGGGAGGAATTCACCCCTCCACTTT. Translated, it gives CASQLGRNSPLHF.

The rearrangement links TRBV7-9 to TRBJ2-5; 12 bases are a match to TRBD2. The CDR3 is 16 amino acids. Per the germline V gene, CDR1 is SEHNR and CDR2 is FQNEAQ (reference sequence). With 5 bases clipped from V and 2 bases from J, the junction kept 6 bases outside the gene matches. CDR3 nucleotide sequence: TGTGCCAGCAGCCTTAGGACTAGCGGGGTTCAAGAGACCCAGTACTTC. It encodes CASSLRTSGVQETQYF.

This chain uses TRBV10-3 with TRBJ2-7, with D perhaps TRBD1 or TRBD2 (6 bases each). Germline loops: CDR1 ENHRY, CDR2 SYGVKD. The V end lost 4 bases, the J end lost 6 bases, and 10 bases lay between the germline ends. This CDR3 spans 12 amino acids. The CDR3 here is CAISGGGGEQYF. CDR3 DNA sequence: TGTGCCATCAGTGGAGGAGGGGGCGAGCAGTACTTC.

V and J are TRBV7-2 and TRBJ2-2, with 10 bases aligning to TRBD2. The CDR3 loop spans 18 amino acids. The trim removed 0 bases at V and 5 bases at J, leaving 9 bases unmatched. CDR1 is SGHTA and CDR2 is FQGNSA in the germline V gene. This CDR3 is CASSLANLAGAGTGELFF. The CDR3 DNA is TGTGCCAGCAGCTTAGCGAATCTAGCGGGAGCAGGGACCGGGGAGCTGTTTTTT.

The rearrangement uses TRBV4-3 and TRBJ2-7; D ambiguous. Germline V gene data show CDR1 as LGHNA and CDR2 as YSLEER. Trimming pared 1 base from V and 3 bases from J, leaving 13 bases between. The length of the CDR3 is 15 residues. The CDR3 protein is CASSQGAVGNYEQYF. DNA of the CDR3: TGCGCCAGCAGCCAAGGAGCAGTAGGGAACTACGAGCAGTACTTC.

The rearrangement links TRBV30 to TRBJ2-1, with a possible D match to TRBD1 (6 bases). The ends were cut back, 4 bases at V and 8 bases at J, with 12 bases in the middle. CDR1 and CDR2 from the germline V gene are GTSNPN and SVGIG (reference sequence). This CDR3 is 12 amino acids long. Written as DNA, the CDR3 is TGTGCCTGGATGAGGGGGAGCGATGAGCAGTTCTTC. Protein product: CAWMRGSDEQFF.

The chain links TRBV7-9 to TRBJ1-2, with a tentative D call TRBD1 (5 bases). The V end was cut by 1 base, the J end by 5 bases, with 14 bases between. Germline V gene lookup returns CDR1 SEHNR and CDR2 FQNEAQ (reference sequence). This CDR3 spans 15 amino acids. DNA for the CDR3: TGTGCCAGCAGCTTAGATAGGGGAAAATCGTATGGCTACACCTTC. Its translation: CASSLDRGKSYGYTF.

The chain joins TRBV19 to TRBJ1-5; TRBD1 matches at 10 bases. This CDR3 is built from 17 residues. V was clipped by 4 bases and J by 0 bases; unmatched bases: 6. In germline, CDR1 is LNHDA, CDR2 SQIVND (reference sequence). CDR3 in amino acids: CASSKTGTGDSNQPQHF. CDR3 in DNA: TGTGCCAGTAGTAAAACCGGGACAGGGGATAGCAATCAGCCCCAGCATTTT.

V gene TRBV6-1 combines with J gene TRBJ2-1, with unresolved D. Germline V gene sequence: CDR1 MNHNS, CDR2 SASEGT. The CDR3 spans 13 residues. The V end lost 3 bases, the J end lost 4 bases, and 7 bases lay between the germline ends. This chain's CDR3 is CASSEIGYNEQFF. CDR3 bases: TGTGCCAGCAGTGAGATAGGGTACAATGAGCAGTTCTTC.

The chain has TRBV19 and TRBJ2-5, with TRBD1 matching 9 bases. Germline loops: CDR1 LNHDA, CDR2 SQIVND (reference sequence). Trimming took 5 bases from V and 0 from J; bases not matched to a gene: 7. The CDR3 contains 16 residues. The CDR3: CASSVVQGANQETQYF. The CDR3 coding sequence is TGTGCCAGTAGTGTCGTACAGGGGGCCAACCAAGAGACCCAGTACTTC.

CDR3 in DNA: TGTGCCTCCGGGTCCGGGATCAGCAATGAGCAGTTCTTC. Translation gives CASGSGISNEQFF. The chain is built from TRBV15 and TRBJ2-1; possible D gene TRBD2, 5 bases. The V end lost 11 bases, the J end lost 6 bases, and 17 bases lay between the germline ends. CDR3 size: 13 residues. Germline V lookup: CDR1 LNHNV, CDR2 YYDKDF (reference sequence).

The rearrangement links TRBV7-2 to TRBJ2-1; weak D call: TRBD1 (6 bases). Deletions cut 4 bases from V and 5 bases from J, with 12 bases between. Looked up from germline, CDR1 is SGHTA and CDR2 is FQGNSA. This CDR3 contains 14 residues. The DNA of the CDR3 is TGTGCCAGCAGCTCGGACAGCACAAACAATGAGCAGTTCTTC. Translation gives CASSSDSTNNEQFF.

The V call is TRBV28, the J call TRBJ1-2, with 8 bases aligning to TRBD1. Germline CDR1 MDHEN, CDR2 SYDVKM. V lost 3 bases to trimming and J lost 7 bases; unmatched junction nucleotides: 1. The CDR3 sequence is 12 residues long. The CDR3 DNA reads TGTGCCAGCAGTTTCAGGGGGCCTGGCTACACCTTC. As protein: CASSFRGPGYTF.

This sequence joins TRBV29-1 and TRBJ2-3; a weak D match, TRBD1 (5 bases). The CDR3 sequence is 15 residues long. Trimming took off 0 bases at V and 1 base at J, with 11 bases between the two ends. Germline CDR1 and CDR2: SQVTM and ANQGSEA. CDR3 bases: TGCAGCGTTGAAGATCGGACAAGGGGCACAGATACGCAGTATTTT. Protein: CSVEDRTRGTDTQYF.

The CDR3 region has the DNA TGTGCCAGTAGTCTTCAGGGGACCACTAACTATGGCTACACCTTC. Translation: CASSLQGTTNYGYTF. The chain is built from TRBV19 and TRBJ1-2; D is possibly TRBD1 (6 bases). The length of the CDR3 is 15 residues. Between the trimmed V and J ends, which lost 5 bases and 0 bases, there was a span of 13 bases. The germline V gene has CDR1 LNHDA and CDR2 SQIVND (reference sequence).

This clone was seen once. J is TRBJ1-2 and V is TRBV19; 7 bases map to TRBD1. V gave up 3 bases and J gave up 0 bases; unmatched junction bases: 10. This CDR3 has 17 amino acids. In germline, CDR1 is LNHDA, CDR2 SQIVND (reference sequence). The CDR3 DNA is TGTGCCAGTAGTATGGAGCCAGGGGGAAACACTAACTATGGCTACACCTTC. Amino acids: CASSMEPGGNTNYGYTF.

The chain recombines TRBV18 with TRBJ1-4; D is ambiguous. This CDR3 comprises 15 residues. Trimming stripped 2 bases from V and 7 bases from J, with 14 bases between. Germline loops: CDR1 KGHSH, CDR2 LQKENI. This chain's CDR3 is CASSPRHLGGEKLFF. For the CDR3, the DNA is TGTGCCAGCTCACCAAGACACCTCGGTGGTGAAAAACTGTTTTTT.

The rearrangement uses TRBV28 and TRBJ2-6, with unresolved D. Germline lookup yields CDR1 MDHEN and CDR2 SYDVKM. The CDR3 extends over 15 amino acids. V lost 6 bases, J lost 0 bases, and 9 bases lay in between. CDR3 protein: CASRAQSSGANVLTF. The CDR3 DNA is TGTGCCAGCAGAGCACAGAGCTCTGGGGCCAACGTCCTGACTTTC.

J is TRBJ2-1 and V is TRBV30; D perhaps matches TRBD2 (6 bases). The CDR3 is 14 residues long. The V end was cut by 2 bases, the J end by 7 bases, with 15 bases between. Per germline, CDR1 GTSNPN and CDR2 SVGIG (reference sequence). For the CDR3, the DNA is TGTGCCTGGAGTTGGCCGGGGGTGGGTAATGAGCAGTTCTTC. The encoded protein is CAWSWPGVGNEQFF.

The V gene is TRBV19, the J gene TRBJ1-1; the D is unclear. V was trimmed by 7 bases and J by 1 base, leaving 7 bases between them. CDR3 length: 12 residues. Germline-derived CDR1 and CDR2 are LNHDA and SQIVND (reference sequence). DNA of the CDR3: TGTGCCAGTATGGAGCAGAACACTGAAGCTTTCTTT. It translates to CASMEQNTEAFF.